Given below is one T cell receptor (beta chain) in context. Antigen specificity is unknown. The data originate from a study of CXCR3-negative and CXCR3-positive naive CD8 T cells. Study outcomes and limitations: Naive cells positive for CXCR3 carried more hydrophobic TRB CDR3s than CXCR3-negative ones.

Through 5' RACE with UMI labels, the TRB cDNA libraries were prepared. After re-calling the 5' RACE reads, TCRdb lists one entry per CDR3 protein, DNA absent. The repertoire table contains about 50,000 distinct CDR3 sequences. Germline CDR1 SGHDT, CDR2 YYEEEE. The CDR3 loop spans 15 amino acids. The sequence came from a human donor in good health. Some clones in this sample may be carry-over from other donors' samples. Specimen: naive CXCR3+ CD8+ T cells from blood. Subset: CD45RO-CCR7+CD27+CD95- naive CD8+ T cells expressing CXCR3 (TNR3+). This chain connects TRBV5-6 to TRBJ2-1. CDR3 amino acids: CASSLGRVDKNEQFF.